This T cell receptor (beta chain) is from a study of response to subunit inactivated influenza vaccine. Study results and limitations: Each seasonal influenza vaccination recruits few new T cells, the authors suggested.

Notes on this clonotype: Its specificity is unknown.

TCRdb redid the calling of the RT-PCR reads with MiXCR, one entry per CDR3 protein. The sample contains approximately 700,000 distinct CDR3 sequences, about a sixth of which appear only once. Sequences were derived from PBMCs from blood, sampled about 11 days after vaccination. The receptor comes from a man in his fifties who received an inactivated influenza vaccine.

Here the CDR3 reads CASSSANSEKLFF. The CDR3, as DNA: TGTGCCAGCAGTTCCGCGAACAGTGAAAAACTGTTTTTT. J is TRBJ1-4 and V is TRBV6-6; D gene ambiguous. The CDR3 sequence is 13 residues long. V lost 4 bases and J lost 7, with 10 bases in between. Looked up from germline, CDR1 is MNHNY and CDR2 is SVGAGI (reference sequence).